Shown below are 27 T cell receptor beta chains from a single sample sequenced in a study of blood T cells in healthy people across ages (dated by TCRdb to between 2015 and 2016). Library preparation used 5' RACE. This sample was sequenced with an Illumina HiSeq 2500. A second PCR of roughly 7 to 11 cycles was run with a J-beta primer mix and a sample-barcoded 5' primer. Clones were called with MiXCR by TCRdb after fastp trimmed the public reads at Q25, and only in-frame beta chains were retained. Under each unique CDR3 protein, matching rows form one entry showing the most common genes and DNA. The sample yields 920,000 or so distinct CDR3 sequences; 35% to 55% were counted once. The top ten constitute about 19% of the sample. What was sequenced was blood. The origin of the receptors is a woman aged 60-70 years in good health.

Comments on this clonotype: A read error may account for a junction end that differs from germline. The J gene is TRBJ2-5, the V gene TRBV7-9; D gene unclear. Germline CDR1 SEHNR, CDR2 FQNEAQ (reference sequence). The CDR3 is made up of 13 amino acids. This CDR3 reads CAGSRRFQETQYF. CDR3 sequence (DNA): TGTGCCGGCAGCAGACGGTTCCAAGAGACCCAGTACTTC.

The CDR3 DNA reads as TGTGCCAGCAGCCGAGGGACAGCCATCGGCGAGCAGTACTTC. Translation: CASSRGTAIGEQYF. This chain links TRBV7-6 with TRBJ2-1, with TRBD1 matching over 7 bases. The J call may be wrong; the DNA end is better matched by TRBJ2-7. Germline CDR1 and CDR2: SGHVS and FNYEAQ. This CDR3 comprises 14 residues.

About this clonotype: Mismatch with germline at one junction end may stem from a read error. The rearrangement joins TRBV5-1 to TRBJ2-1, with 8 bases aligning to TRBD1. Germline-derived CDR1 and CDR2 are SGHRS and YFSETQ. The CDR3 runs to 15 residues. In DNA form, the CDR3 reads TGCGCCAGCAGCCGGGACAGGAGCTCCTACAATAAGCAGTTCTTC. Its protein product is CASSRDRSSYNKQFF.

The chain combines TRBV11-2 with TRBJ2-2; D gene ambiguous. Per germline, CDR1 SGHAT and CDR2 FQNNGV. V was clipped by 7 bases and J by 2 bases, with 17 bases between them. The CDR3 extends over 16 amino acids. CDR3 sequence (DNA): TGTGCCAGCATTCTCGAGGCGGCTCGAAACACCGGGGAGCTGTTTTTT. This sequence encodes CASILEAARNTGELFF.

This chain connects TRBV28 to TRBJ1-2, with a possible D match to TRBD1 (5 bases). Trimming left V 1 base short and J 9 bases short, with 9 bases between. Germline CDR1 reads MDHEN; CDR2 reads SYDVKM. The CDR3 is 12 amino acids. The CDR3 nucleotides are TGTGCCAGCAGTTTATATCAGGGTCGCTACACCTTC. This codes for CASSLYQGRYTF.

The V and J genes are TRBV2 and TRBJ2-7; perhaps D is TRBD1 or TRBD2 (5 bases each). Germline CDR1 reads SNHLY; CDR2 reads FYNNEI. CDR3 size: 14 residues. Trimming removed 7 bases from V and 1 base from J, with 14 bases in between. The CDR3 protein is CASMNQRGSYEQYF. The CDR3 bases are TGTGCCAGCATGAACCAGAGGGGTTCCTACGAGCAGTACTTC.

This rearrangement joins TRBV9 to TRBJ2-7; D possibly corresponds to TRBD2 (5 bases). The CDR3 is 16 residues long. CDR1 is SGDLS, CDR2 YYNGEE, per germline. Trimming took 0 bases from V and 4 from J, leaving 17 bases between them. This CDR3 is CASSVGWRGGLYEQYF. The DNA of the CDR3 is TGTGCCAGCAGCGTAGGATGGCGCGGCGGGCTGTACGAGCAGTACTTC.

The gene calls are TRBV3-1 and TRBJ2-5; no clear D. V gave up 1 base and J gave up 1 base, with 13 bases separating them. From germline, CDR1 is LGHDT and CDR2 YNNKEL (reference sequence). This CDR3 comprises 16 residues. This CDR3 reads CASSQGTFSLQETQYF. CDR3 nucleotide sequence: TGTGCCAGCAGCCAAGGCACTTTCAGCCTCCAAGAGACCCAGTACTTC.

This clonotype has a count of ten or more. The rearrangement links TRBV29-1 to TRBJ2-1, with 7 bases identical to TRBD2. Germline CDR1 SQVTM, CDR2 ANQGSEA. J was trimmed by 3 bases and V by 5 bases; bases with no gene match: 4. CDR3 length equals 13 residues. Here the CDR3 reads CSVLAVGYNEQFF. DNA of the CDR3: TGCAGCGTTCTAGCGGTAGGCTACAATGAGCAGTTCTTC.

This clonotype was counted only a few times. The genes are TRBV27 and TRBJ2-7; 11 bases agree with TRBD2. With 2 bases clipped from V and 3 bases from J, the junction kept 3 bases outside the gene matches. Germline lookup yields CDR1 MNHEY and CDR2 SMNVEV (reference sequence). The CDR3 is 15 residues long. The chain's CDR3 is CASSLALAGVYEQYF. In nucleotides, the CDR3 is TGTGCCAGCAGTTTAGCACTAGCGGGAGTCTACGAGCAGTACTTC.

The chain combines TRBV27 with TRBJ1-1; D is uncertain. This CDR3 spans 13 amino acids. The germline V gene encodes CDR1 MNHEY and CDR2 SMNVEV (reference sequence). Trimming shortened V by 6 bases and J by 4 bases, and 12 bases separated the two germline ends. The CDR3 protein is CASSTSWGTEAFF. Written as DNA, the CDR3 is TGTGCCAGCAGCACGAGCTGGGGCACTGAAGCTTTCTTT.

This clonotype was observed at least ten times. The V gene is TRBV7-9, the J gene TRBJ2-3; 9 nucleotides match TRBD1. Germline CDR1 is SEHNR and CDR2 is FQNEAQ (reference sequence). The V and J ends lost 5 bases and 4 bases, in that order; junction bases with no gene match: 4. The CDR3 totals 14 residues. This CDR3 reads CASSPGQGSDTQYF. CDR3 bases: TGTGCCAGCAGCCCGGGACAGGGATCAGATACGCAGTATTTT.

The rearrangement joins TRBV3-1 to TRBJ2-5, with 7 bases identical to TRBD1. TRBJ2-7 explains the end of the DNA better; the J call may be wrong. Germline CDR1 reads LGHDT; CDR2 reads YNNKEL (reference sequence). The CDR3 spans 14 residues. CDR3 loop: CASSRTGAIYEQYF. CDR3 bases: TGTGCCAGCAGCCGAACAGGGGCAATATACGAGCAGTACTTC.

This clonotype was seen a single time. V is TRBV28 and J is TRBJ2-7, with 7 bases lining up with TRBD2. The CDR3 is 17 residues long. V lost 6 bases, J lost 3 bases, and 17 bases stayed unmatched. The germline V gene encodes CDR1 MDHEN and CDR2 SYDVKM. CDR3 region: CASSGGIDPSYRYEQYF. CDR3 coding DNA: TGTGCCAGCAGCGGGGGGATTGACCCGTCTTATCGCTACGAGCAGTACTTC.

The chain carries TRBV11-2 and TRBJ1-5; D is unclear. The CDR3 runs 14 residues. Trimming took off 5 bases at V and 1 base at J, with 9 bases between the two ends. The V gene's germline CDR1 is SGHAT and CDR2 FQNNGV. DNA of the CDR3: TGTGCCAGCAGCCCAGAGGCGAGCAATCAGCCCCAGCATTTT. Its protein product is CASSPEASNQPQHF. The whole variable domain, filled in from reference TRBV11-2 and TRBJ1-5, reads EAGVAQSPRYKIIEKRQSVAFWCNPISGHATLYWYQQILGQGPKLLIQFQNNGVVDDSQLPKDRFSAERLKGVDSTLKIQPAKLEDSAVYLCASSPEASNQPQHFGDGTRLSIL.

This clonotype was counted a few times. CDR3 loop: CASPGGVETQYF. The CDR3 coding sequence is TGTGCCAGCCCTGGGGGGGTGGAGACCCAGTACTTC. The chain links TRBV2 to TRBJ2-5; the match to TRBD2 covers 7 bases. Germline trimming cut 8 bases from V and 5 bases from J; bases unmatched to any gene: 5. The germline V gene has CDR1 SNHLY and CDR2 FYNNEI. This CDR3 is 12 amino acids long.

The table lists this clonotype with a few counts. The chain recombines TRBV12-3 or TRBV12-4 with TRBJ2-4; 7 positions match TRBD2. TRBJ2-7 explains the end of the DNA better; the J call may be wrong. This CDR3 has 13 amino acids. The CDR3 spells CASSQAGVDEQYF. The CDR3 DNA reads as TGTGCCAGCAGTCAGGCGGGGGTGGACGAGCAGTACTTC.

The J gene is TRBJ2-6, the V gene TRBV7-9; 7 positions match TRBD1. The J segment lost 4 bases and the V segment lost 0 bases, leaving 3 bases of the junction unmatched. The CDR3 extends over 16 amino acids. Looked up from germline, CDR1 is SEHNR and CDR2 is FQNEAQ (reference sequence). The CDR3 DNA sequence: TGTGCCAGCAGCTTAGCGACAGGGTCCGGGGCCAACGTCCTGACTTTC. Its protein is CASSLATGSGANVLTF.

The CDR3 DNA is TGCAGTGCTAGAGTAGGCTCTTTTAGCACAGATACGCAGTATTTT. This gives the protein CSARVGSFSTDTQYF. The rearrangement joins TRBV20-1 to TRBJ2-3; no clear D. V was clipped by 1 base and J by 0 bases, with 11 bases between them. The CDR3 length is 15 residues. The germline gives CDR1 DFQATT, CDR2 SNEGSKA (reference sequence).

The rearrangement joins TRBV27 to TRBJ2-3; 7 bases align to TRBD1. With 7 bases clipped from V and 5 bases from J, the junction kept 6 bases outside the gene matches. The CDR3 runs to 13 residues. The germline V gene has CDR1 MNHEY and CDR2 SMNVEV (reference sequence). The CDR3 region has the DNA TGTGCCAGCATTAGGGGGCCAGGAGATACGCAGTATTTT. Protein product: CASIRGPGDTQYF.

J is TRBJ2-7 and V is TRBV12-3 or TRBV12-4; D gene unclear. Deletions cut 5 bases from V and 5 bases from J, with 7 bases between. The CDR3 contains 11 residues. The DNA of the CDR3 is TGTGCCAGCAGTGCTAGTCACGAGCAGTACTTC. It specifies CASSASHEQYF.

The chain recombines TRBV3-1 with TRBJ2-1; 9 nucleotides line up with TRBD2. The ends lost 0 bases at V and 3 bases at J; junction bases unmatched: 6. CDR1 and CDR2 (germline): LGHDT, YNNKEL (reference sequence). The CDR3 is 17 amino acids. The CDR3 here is CASSQEGLATIYNEQFF. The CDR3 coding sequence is TGTGCCAGCAGCCAAGAAGGACTAGCGACGATCTACAATGAGCAGTTCTTC.

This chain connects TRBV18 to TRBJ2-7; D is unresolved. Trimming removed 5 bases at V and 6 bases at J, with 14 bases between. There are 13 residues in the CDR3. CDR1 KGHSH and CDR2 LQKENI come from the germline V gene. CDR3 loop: CASSNTQLGEQYF. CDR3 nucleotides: TGTGCCAGCTCAAACACACAGCTGGGCGAGCAGTACTTC.

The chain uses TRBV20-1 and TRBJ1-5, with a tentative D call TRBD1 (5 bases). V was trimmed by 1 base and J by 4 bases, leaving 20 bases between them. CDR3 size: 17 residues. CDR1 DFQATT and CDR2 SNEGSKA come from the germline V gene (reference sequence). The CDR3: CSARGWGSGDSNQPQHF. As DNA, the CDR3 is TGCAGTGCTAGAGGATGGGGGTCCGGGGATAGTAATCAGCCCCAGCATTTT.

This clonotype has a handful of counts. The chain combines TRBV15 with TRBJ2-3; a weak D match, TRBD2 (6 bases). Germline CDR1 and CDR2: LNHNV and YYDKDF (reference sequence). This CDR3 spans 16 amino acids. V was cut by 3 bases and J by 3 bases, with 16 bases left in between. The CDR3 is CATSSGGSGNTDTQYF. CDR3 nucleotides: TGTGCCACCAGCAGTGGGGGTAGCGGTAATACAGATACGCAGTATTTT.

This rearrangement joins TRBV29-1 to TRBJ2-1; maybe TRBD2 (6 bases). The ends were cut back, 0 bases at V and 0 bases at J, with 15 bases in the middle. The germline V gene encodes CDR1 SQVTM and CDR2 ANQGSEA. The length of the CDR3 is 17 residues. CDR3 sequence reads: CSVEDRAAEGSYNEQFF. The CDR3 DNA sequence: TGCAGCGTTGAAGATCGTGCGGCGGAGGGCTCCTACAATGAGCAGTTCTTC.

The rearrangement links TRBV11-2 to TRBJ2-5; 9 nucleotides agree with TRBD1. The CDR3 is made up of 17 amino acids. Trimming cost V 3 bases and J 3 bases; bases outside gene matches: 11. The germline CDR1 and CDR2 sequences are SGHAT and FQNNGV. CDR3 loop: CASSFPSGTGREETQYF. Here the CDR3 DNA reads TGTGCCAGCAGCTTTCCCTCTGGGACAGGGAGGGAAGAGACCCAGTACTTC.